This TCR beta chain was captured in a study of STAT5B mutations in CD4+ large granular lymphocyte leukemia. General study results and limits: CD4-sorted patient repertoires seemed more clonal than healthy CD4+ repertoires. Main leukemic clonotypes were patient-specific, but more than 20% appeared at low frequency elsewhere.

Data came from immunoSEQ multiplex PCR; TCRdb stores just in-frame clones and leaves some out. The table shows about 21,000 clones, with over 65% occurring only once. V was cut by 1 base and J by 5 bases, with 17 bases left in between. CDR1 and CDR2 (germline): LGHNA, YSLEER. The CDR3 spans 16 residues. This clone is categorized as medium-sized. The antigen is undetermined. The chain combines TRBV4-3 with TRBJ1-1; maybe TRBD1 (6 bases). Sequencing used CD4+ T cells from blood buffy coats. The clonotype was recovered from a human donor in good health. Here the CDR3 DNA reads TGCGCCAGCAGCCAAGCTCCCTCAGGGGCTGGGACTGAAGCTTTCTTT. This encodes CASSQAPSGAGTEAFF.